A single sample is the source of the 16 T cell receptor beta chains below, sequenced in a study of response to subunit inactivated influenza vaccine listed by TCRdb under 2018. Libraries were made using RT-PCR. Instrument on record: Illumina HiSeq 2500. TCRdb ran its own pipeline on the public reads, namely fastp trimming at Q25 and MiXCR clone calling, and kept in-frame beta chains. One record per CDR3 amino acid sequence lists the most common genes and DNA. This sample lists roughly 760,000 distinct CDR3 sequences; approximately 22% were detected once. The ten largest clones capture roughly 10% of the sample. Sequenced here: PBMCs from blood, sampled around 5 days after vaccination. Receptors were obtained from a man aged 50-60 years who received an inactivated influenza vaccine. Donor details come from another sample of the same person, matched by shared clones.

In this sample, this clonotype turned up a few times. The CDR3 reads CSGSRDRDYEQYF. Written as DNA, the CDR3 is TGCAGTGGTAGCCGGGACAGGGACTACGAGCAGTACTTC. The chain joins TRBV20-1 to TRBJ2-7; 9 bases align to TRBD1. The CDR3 sequence is 13 residues long. Looked up from germline, CDR1 is DFQATT and CDR2 is SNEGSKA (reference sequence). V lost 7 bases and J lost 3; bases outside the gene matches: 7.

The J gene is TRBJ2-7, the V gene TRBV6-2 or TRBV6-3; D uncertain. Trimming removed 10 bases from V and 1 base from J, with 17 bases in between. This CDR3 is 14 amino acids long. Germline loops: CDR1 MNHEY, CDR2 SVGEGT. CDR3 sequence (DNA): TGTGCCACTCGGAAGCCCTCTACGTCCTACGAGCAGTACTTC. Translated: CATRKPSTSYEQYF.

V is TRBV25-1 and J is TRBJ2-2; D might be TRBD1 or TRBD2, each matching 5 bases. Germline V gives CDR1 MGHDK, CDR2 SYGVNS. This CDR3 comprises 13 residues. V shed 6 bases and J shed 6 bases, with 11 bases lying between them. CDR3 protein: CASRGDGAGELFF. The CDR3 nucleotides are TGTGCCAGCAGGGGGGACGGGGCCGGGGAGCTGTTTTTT.

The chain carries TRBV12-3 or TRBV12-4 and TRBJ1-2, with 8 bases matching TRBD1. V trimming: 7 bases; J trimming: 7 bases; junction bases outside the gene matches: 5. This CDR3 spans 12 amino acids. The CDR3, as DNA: TGTGCCAGCACTGATGGACAGGGTGGCTACACCTTC. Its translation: CASTDGQGGYTF.

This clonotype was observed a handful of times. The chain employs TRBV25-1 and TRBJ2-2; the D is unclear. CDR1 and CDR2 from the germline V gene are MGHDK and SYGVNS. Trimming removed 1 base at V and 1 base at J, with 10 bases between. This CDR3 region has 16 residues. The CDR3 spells CASSEFAAGNTGELFF. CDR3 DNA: TGTGCCAGCAGTGAATTTGCGGCAGGGAACACCGGGGAGCTGTTTTTT.

As DNA, the CDR3 is TGCAGTTCGTGGGAGACACATAGCGGGAGGGCCCCCGGGGAGCTGTTTTTT. This gives the protein CSSWETHSGRAPGELFF. The V and J genes are TRBV20-1 and TRBJ2-2; 11 nucleotides match TRBD2. The CDR3 runs 17 residues. Trimming removed 8 bases from V and 6 bases from J; junction bases left unmatched: 17. Germline loops: CDR1 DFQATT, CDR2 SNEGSKA (reference sequence).

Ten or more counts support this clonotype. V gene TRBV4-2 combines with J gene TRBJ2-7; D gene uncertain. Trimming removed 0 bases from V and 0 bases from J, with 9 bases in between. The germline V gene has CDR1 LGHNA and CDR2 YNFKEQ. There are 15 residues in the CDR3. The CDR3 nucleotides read TGTGCCAGCAGCCAAGATTTCGGTAGCTCCTACGAGCAGTACTTC. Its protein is CASSQDFGSSYEQYF.

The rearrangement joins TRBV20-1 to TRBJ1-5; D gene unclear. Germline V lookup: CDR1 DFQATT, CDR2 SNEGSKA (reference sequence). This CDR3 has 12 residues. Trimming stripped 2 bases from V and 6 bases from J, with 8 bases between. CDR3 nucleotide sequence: TGCAGTGCTAGAAGATTGGGTCAGCCCCAGCATTTT. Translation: CSARRLGQPQHF.

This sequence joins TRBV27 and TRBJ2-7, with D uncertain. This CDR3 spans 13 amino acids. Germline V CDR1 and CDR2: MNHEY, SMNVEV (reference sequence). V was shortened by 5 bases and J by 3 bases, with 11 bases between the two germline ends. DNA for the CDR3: TGTGCCAGCAGTCACGGACGGAACTACGAGCAGTACTTC. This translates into CASSHGRNYEQYF.

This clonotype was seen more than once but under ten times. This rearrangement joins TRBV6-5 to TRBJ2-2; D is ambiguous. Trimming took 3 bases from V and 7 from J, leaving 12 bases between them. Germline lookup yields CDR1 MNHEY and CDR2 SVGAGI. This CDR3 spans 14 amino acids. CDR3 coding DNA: TGTGCCAGCAGTTATATGGGTCTCGGCGGGGAGCTGTTTTTT. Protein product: CASSYMGLGGELFF.

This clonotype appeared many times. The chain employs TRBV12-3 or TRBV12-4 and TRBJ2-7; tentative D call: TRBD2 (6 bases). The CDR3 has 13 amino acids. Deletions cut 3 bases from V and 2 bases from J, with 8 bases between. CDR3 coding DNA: TGTGCCAGCAGTTTGGGGGGTCCCTACGAGCAGTACTTC. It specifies CASSLGGPYEQYF.

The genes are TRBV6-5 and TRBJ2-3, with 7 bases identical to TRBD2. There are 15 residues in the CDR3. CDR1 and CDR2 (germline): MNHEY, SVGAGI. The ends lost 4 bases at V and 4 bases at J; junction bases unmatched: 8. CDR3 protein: CASSSPRDYSDTQYF. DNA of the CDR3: TGTGCCAGCAGTTCCCCCCGGGACTATTCAGATACGCAGTATTTT.

Here the CDR3 reads CSAPTGQGVSGYTF. In DNA, the CDR3 is TGCAGTGCGCCGACCGGACAGGGGGTTAGTGGCTACACCTTC. This chain connects TRBV20-1 to TRBJ1-2; 10 bases agree with TRBD1. Germline CDR1 and CDR2: DFQATT and SNEGSKA (reference sequence). CDR3 size: 14 residues. J gave up 7 bases and V 6 bases, and 11 bases lay outside the gene matches.

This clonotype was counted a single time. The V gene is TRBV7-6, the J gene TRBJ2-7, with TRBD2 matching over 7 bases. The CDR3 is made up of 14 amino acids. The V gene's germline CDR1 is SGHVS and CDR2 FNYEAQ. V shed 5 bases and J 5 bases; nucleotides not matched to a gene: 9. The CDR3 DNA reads TGTGCCAGCAGCCCCCTGACTAGCCGGGACGAGCAGTACTTC. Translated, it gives CASSPLTSRDEQYF.

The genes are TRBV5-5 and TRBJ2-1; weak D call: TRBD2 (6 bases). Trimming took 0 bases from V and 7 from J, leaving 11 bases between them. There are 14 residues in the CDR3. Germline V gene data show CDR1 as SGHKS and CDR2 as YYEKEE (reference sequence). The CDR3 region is CASSLEGLSNEQFF. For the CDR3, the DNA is TGTGCCAGCAGCTTGGAGGGACTTAGTAATGAGCAGTTCTTC. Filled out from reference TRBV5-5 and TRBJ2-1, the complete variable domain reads DAGVTQSPTHLIKTRGQQVTLRCSPISGHKSVSWYQQVLGQGPQFIFQYYEKEERGRGNFPDRFSARQFPNYSSELNVNALLLGDSALYLCASSLEGLSNEQFFGPGTRLTVL.

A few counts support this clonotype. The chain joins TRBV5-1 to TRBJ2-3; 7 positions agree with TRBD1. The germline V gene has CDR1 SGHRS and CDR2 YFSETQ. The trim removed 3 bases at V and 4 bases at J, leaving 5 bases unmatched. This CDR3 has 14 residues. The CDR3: CASSSTGWADTQYF. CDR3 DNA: TGCGCCAGCAGCTCGACAGGGTGGGCAGATACGCAGTATTTT. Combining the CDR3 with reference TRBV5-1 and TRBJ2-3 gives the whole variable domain KAGVTQTPRYLIKTRGQQVTLSCSPISGHRSVSWYQQTPGQGLQFLFEYFSETQRNKGNFPGRFSGRQFSNSRSEMNVSTLELGDSALYLCASSSTGWADTQYFGPGTRLTVL.